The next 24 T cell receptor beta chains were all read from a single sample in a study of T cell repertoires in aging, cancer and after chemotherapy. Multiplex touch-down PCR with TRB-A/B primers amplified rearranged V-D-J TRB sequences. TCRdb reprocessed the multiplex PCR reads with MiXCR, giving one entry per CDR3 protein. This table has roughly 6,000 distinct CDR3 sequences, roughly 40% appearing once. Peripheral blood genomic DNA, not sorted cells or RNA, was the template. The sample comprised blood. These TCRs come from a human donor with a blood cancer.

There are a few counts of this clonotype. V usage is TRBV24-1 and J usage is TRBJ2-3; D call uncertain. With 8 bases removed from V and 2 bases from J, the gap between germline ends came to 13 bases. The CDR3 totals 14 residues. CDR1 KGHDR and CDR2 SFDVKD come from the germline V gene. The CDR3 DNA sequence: TGTGCCACCATGTCAGGCAGGTTCACAGATACGCAGTATTTT. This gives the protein CATMSGRFTDTQYF.

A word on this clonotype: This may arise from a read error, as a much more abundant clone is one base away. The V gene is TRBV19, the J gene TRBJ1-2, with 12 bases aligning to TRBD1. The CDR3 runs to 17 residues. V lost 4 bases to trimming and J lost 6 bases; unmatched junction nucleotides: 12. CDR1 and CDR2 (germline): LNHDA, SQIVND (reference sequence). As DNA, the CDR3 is TGTGCCAGTAGTACCGTACAGTGGGACAGGGGGCAAGATGGCTACACCTTC. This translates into CASSTVQWDRGQDGYTF.

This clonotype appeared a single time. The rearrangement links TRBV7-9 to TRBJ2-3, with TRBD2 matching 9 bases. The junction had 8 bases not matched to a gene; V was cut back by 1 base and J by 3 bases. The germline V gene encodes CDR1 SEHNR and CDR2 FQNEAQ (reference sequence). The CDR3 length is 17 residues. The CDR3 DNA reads TGTGCCAGCAGCTTAGGGCGGGTAGCGGGAGTTACAGATACGCAGTATTTT. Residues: CASSLGRVAGVTDTQYF. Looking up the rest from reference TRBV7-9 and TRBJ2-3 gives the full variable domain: DTGVSQNPRHKITKRGQNVTFRCDPISEHNRLYWYRQTLGQGPEFLTYFQNEAQLEKSRLLSDRFSAERPKGSFSTLEIQRTEQGDSAMYLCASSLGRVAGVTDTQYFGPGTRLTVL.

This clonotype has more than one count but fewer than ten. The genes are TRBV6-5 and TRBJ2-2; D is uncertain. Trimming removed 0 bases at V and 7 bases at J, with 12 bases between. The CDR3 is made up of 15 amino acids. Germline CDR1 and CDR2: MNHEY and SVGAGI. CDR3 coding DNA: TGTGCCAGCAGTTACTCGGTCGCAGGCGGCGGGGAGCTGTTTTTT. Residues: CASSYSVAGGGELFF.

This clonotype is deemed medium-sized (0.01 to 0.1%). The CDR3 DNA follows: TGTGCCATCCGTAGCGGGGGTAACACCGGGGAGCTGTTTTTT. Its protein product is CAIRSGGNTGELFF. V is TRBV19 and J is TRBJ2-2; 9 bases fit TRBD2. This CDR3 comprises 14 residues. Germline values: CDR1 LNHDA, CDR2 SQIVND (reference sequence). J lost 2 bases, V lost 10 bases, and 5 bases had no gene match.

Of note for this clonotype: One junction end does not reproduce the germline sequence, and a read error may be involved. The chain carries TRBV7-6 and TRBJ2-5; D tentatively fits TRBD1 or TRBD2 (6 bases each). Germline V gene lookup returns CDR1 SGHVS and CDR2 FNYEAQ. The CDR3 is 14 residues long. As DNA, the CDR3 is TGCGCCAGCAGCTTGGTCGGGGGCAAAGAGACCCAGTACTTC. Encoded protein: CASSLVGGKETQYF.

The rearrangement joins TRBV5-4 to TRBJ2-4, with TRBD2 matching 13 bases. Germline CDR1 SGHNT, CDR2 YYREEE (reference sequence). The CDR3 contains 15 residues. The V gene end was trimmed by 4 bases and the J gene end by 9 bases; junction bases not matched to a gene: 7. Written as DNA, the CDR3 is TGTGCCAGCAGCCCAGGACTAGCGGGGGCTACCATTCAGTACTTC. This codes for CASSPGLAGATIQYF.

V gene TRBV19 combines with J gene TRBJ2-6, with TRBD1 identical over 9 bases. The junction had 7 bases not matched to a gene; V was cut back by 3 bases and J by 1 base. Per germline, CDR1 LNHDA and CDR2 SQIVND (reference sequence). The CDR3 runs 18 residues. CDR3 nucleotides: TGTGCCAGTAGTATCCTGGGACAGGGCGGGTCTGGGGCCAACGTCCTGACTTTC. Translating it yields CASSILGQGGSGANVLTF.

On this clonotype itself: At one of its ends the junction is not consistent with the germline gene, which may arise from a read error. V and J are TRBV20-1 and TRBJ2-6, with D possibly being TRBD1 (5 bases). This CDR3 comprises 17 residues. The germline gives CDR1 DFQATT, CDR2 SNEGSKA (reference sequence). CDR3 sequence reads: CSAEDSLGPSGANVLTF. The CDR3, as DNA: TGCAGTGCGGAAGACAGCCTTGGTCCCTCTGGGGCCAACGTTCTGACTTTC.

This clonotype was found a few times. The CDR3 sequence is CASSYLGQRGQPQHF. CDR3 coding DNA: TGTGCCAGCAGTTACCTAGGACAAAGGGGTCAGCCCCAGCATTTT. V usage is TRBV6-5 and J usage is TRBJ1-5, with D possibly TRBD1 on 5 matching bases. Deletions cut 2 bases from V and 6 bases from J, with 14 bases between. CDR1 and CDR2 (germline): MNHEY, SVGAGI. CDR3 length: 15 residues.

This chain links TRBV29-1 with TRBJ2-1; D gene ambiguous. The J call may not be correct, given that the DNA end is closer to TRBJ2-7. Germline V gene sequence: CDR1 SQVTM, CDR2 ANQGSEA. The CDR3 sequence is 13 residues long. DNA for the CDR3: TGCAGCGTTGAAGAGAGCAGATACAATGAGCAGTACTTC. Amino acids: CSVEESRYNEQYF.

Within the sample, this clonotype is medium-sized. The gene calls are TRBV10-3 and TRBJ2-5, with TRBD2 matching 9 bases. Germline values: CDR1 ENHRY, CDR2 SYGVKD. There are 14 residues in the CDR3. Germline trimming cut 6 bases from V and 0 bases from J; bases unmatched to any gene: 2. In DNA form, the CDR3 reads TGTGCCATCAGGGCTAGCGGGGACCAAGAGACCCAGTACTTC. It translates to CAIRASGDQETQYF.

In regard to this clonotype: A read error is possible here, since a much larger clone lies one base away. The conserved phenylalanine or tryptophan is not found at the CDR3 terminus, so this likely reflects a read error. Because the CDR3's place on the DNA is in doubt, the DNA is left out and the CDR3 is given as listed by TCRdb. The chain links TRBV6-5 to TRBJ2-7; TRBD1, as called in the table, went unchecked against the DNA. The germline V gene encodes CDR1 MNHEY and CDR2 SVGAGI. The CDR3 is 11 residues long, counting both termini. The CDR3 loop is CASSLGRGETI.

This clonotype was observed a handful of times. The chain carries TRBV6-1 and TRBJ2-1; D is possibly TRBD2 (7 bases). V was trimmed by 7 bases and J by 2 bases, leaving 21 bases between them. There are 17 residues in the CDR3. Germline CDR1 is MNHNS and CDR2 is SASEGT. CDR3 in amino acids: CASKVGGGGGPYNEQFF. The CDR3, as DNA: TGTGCCAGCAAAGTTGGCGGCGGCGGGGGCCCCTACAATGAGCAGTTCTTC.

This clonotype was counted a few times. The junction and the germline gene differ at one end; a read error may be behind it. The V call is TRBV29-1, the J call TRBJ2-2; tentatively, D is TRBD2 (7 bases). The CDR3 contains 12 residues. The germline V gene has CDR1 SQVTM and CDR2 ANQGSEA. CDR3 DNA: TGTGGGGGGGCTAGCCCCTCCGGGGAGCTGTTTTTT. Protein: CGGASPSGELFF.

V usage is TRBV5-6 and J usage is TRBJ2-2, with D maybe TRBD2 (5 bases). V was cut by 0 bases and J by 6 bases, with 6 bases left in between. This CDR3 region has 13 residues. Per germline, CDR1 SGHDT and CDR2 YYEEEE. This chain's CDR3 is CASSLVRAGELFF. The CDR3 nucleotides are TGTGCCAGCAGCTTGGTGCGGGCCGGGGAGCTGTTTTTT.

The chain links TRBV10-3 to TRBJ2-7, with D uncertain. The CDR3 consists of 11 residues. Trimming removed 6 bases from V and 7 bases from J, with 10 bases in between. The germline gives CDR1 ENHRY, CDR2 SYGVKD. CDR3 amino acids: CAIRSMEEQYF. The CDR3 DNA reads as TGTGCCATCAGGTCTATGGAGGAGCAGTACTTC.

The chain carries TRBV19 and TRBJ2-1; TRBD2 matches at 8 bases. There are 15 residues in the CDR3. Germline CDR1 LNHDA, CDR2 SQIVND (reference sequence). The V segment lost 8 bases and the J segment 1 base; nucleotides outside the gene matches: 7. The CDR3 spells CASHRGGISYNEQFF. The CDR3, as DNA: TGTGCCAGTCATCGGGGGGGAATTTCCTACAATGAGCAGTTCTTC.

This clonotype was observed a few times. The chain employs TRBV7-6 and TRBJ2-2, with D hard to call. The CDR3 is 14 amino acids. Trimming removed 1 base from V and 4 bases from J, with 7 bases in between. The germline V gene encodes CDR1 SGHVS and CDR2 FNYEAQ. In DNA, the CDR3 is TGTGCCAGCAGCTTAGGTTGGGGCACCGGGGAGCTGTTTTTT. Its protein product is CASSLGWGTGELFF. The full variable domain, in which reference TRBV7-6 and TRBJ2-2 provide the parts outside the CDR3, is GAGVSQSPRYKVTKRGQDVALRCDPISGHVSLYWYRQALGQGPEFLTYFNYEAQQDKSGLPNDRFSAERPEGSISTLTIQRTEQRDSAMYRCASSLGWGTGELFFGEGSRLTVL.

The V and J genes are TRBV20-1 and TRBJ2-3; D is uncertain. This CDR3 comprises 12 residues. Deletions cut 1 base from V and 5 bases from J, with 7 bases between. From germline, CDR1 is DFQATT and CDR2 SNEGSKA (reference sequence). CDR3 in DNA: TGCAGTGCTAGAGTCCCGAAAGATACGCAGTATTTT. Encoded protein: CSARVPKDTQYF.

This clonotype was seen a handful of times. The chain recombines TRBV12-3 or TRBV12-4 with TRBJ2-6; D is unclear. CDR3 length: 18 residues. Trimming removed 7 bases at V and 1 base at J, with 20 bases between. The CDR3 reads CASNVWGTPRSGANVLTF. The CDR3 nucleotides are TGTGCCAGCAACGTGTGGGGTACACCCCGGTCTGGGGCCAACGTCCTGACTTTC.

CDR3 DNA sequence: TGTGCCAGCAGCCCTATGGCCAGACGCAGCACAGATACGCAGTATTTT. Translating it yields CASSPMARRSTDTQYF. The J gene is TRBJ2-3, the V gene TRBV7-6; no definite D call. Trimming stripped 5 bases from V and 0 bases from J, with 15 bases between. Germline V gene lookup returns CDR1 SGHVS and CDR2 FNYEAQ. The CDR3 has 16 amino acids. The variable domain in full, completed from reference TRBV7-6 and TRBJ2-3, reads GAGVSQSPRYKVTKRGQDVALRCDPISGHVSLYWYRQALGQGPEFLTYFNYEAQQDKSGLPNDRFSAERPEGSISTLTIQRTEQRDSAMYRCASSPMARRSTDTQYFGPGTRLTVL.

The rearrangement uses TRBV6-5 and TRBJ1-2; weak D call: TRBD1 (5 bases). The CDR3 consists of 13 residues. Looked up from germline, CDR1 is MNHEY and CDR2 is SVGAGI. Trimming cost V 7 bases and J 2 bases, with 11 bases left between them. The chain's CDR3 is CASKGPLNYGYTF. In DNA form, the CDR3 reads TGTGCCAGCAAGGGGCCCCTGAACTATGGCTACACCTTC.

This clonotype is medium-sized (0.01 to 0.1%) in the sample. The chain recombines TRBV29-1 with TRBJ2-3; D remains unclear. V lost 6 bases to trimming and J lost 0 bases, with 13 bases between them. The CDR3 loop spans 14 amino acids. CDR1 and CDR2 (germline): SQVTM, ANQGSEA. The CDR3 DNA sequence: TGCAGCGTCACTGGGGTGAAAAGCACAGATACGCAGTATTTT. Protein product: CSVTGVKSTDTQYF.